One and the same sample provided the 17 T cell receptor beta chains below, sequenced in a study of cytotoxic CD8 clonotypes in ibrutinib-treated CLL. Assay used: immunoSEQ multiplex PCR; TCRdb lists only in-frame clones, some missing. The sample includes tens of thousands of clones, roughly 68% seen only once; the top ten take 28%. The sample consisted of PBMCs, taken after 24 months of ibrutinib treatment. These receptors were collected from a human donor with chronic lymphocytic leukemia.

The rearrangement links TRBV7-6 to TRBJ2-2; D possibly corresponds to TRBD2 (5 bases). Per the germline V gene, CDR1 is SGHVS and CDR2 is FNYEAQ. Trimming took off 3 bases at V and 4 bases at J, with 9 bases between the two ends. The CDR3 loop spans 14 amino acids. CDR3 bases: TGTGCCAGCAGCTTGGGAGACCGCACCGGGGAGCTGTTTTTT. Encoded protein: CASSLGDRTGELFF.

The chain recombines TRBV19 with TRBJ2-5; 7 bases line up with TRBD1. V was pared by 5 bases and J by 4 bases, with 19 bases of the junction left unmatched. The CDR3 length is 18 residues. CDR1 and CDR2 (germline): LNHDA, SQIVND (reference sequence). CDR3 protein: CASSYPTGKGVFGETQYF. CDR3 nucleotides: TGTGCCAGTAGTTACCCGACAGGGAAGGGCGTTTTCGGAGAGACCCAGTACTTC.

This chain uses TRBV27 with TRBJ2-7, with a tentative D call TRBD1 (6 bases). Germline V lookup: CDR1 MNHEY, CDR2 SMNVEV (reference sequence). V was trimmed by 5 bases and J by 2 bases, leaving 22 bases between them. The CDR3 sequence is 17 residues long. The CDR3 sequence is CASSRKPQGLGTYEQYF. CDR3 in DNA: TGTGCCAGCAGTCGAAAACCGCAGGGGCTCGGCACCTACGAGCAGTACTTC.

This chain links TRBV18 with TRBJ1-2, with 9 bases that match TRBD1. CDR3 length equals 13 residues. V dropped 8 bases and J dropped 8; count of bases not matched to a gene: 9. Germline V gene lookup returns CDR1 KGHSH and CDR2 LQKENI. In nucleotides, the CDR3 is TGTGCCAGCAGTGAGACAGGGGGTCGAGGCTACACCTTC. Translation: CASSETGGRGYTF.

The chain recombines TRBV7-9 with TRBJ1-1, with 10 bases matching TRBD1. V gave up 1 base and J gave up 5 bases; unmatched junction bases: 4. Per germline, CDR1 SEHNR and CDR2 FQNEAQ (reference sequence). This CDR3 contains 15 residues. The CDR3 DNA reads as TGTGCCAGCAGCTTAGGATCGGGACAGGGGACTGAAGCTTTCTTT. As protein: CASSLGSGQGTEAFF.

This sequence joins TRBV10-1 and TRBJ2-3; 7 nucleotides align to TRBD2. This CDR3 has 12 residues. J lost 5 bases, V lost 4 bases, and 0 bases had no gene match. Germline values: CDR1 WNHNN, CDR2 SYGVQD (reference sequence). In nucleotides, the CDR3 is TGCGCCAGCAGTGCGGGAGGAGATACGCAGTATTTT. Amino acids: CASSAGGDTQYF.

The chain links TRBV11-3 to TRBJ2-1; 7 bases align to TRBD1. The germline gives CDR1 SGHNT, CDR2 YENEEA. J gave up 2 bases and V 2 bases, and 6 bases lay outside the gene matches. The CDR3 sequence is 16 residues long. CDR3 region: CASSLLGTAPYNEQFF. Written as DNA, the CDR3 is TGTGCCAGCAGCTTATTAGGGACAGCTCCCTACAATGAGCAGTTCTTC.

The sample holds one count of this clone. The CDR3: CSWQGDSYEQYF. The CDR3 coding sequence is TGCAGCTGGCAGGGGGACTCCTACGAGCAGTACTTC. V usage is TRBV29-1 and J usage is TRBJ2-7, with TRBD1 matching 7 bases. Trimming took 8 bases from V and 0 from J; bases not matched to a gene: 4. This CDR3 is built from 12 residues. Germline V gene lookup returns CDR1 SQVTM and CDR2 ANQGSEA.

V is TRBV7-6 and J is TRBJ1-4; D remains ambiguous. Germline-derived CDR1 and CDR2 are SGHVS and FNYEAQ. V was trimmed by 5 bases and J by 6 bases, leaving 13 bases between them. The length of the CDR3 is 14 residues. The DNA for the CDR3 is TGTGCCAGCAGCCCCGGTCTTGGGGATGAAAAACTGTTTTTT. Translation: CASSPGLGDEKLFF.

The chain has TRBV11-2 and TRBJ2-4; D is perhaps TRBD2 (7 bases). The CDR3 runs 15 residues. In germline, CDR1 is SGHAT, CDR2 FQNNGV. V lost 1 base and J lost 8, with 15 bases in between. DNA for the CDR3: TGTGCCAGCAGCTTAGTAGGGGGAGGGGTAGACATTCAGTACTTC. It specifies CASSLVGGGVDIQYF.

This chain connects TRBV11-3 to TRBJ1-6; possibly TRBD1 for D (5 bases). V lost 1 base and J 6 bases, leaving 10 bases between the germline ends. CDR1 and CDR2 (germline): SGHNT, YENEEA. CDR3 length: 15 residues. The CDR3 spells CASSLGGTGNSPLHF. The DNA for the CDR3 is TGTGCCAGCAGCTTAGGCGGGACCGGTAATTCACCCCTCCACTTT.

This clone has only a few counts. The CDR3 sequence: CASSPVGVSTDTQYF. The CDR3, as DNA: TGTGCCAGCAGCCCGGTGGGGGTGAGCACAGATACGCAGTATTTT. The rearrangement joins TRBV5-4 to TRBJ2-3; the D call may be TRBD1 or TRBD2 (5 bases each). V was clipped by 4 bases and J by 0 bases, with 12 bases between them. The CDR3 contains 15 residues. Germline V gives CDR1 SGHNT, CDR2 YYREEE (reference sequence). The full variable domain, rest sourced from reference TRBV5-4 and TRBJ2-3, is ETGVTQSPTHLIKTRGQQVTLRCSSQSGHNTVSWYQQALGQGPQFIFQYYREEENGRGNFPPRFSGLQFPNYSSELNVNALELDDSALYLCASSPVGVSTDTQYFGPGTRLTVL.

This sequence joins TRBV10-2 and TRBJ2-1; weak D call: TRBD2 (6 bases). This CDR3 contains 16 residues. Trimming took 3 bases from V and 4 from J, leaving 16 bases between them. CDR1 is WSHSY and CDR2 is SAAADI in the germline V gene. As DNA, the CDR3 is TGCGCCAGCAGTGAAGCGCCGGGACTTCTATACAATGAGCAGTTCTTC. It translates to CASSEAPGLLYNEQFF.

This clone showed up just a few times. The V call is TRBV2, the J call TRBJ1-4; a weak D match, TRBD1 (5 bases). The CDR3 loop spans 14 amino acids. Trimming pared 3 bases from V and 7 bases from J, leaving 12 bases between. Looked up from germline, CDR1 is SNHLY and CDR2 is FYNNEI. As DNA, the CDR3 is TGTGCCAGCAGTGACAGGGCTTCCTTTGAAAAACTGTTTTTT. Its protein product is CASSDRASFEKLFF.

CDR3 amino acids: CSARRDRAVSNEQFF. CDR3 nucleotides: TGCAGCGCCAGAAGGGACAGGGCGGTTTCCAATGAGCAGTTCTTC. The V and J genes are TRBV29-1 and TRBJ2-1; 9 bases agree with TRBD1. The CDR3 consists of 15 residues. The V segment lost 7 bases and the J segment 6 bases; nucleotides outside the gene matches: 13. Germline lookup yields CDR1 SQVTM and CDR2 ANQGSEA.

This chain connects TRBV4-2 to TRBJ2-7; D perhaps matches TRBD1 (6 bases). From germline, CDR1 is LGHNA and CDR2 YNFKEQ. This CDR3 comprises 15 residues. V shed 2 bases and J shed 6 bases, with 17 bases lying between them. The DNA for the CDR3 is TGTGCCAGCAGCCAATCATTTACTAGAGGGGGCGAGCAGTACTTC. Its protein is CASSQSFTRGGEQYF.

This sequence joins TRBV5-1 and TRBJ2-7; 9 nucleotides agree with TRBD1. Germline loops: CDR1 SGHRS, CDR2 YFSETQ. With V trimmed by 6 bases and J by 3 bases, 4 bases remained unmatched. The CDR3 has 13 amino acids. CDR3 loop: CASTWGQGYEQYF. CDR3 nucleotide sequence: TGCGCCAGCACTTGGGGACAGGGCTACGAGCAGTACTTC. Looking up the rest from reference TRBV5-1 and TRBJ2-7 gives the full variable domain: KAGVTQTPRYLIKTRGQQVTLSCSPISGHRSVSWYQQTPGQGLQFLFEYFSETQRNKGNFPGRFSGRQFSNSRSEMNVSTLELGDSALYLCASTWGQGYEQYFGPGTRLTVT.